These T cell receptor beta chains were read from a single sample in a study of T cell repertoires in ileal Crohn's disease. Sequenced by immunoSEQ multiplex PCR; TCRdb stores in-frame clones only, minus some. This table has tens of thousands of clones, about 88% appearing once. The sequencing sample was made of ileal tissue. These receptors all come from an adult with Crohn's disease. Both conserved end residues are part of each CDR3. Fields, in order: V gene, J gene, CDR3 protein.

v_gene: TRBV29-1
j_gene: TRBJ1-2
CDR3aa: CSVERGVLGRGRYGYTF

v_gene: TRBV15
j_gene: TRBJ2-1
CDR3aa: CATSRGQWASGGSEQFF

v_gene: TRBV7-9
j_gene: TRBJ2-5
CDR3aa: CASSQPATPWAETQYF

v_gene: TRBV6-5
j_gene: TRBJ1-1
CDR3aa: CATSTGHTEAFF

v_gene: TRBV19
j_gene: TRBJ1-5
CDR3aa: CASSAVRTADQPQHF

v_gene: TRBV28
j_gene: TRBJ2-1
CDR3aa: CASSPTVGTLSHNEQFF

v_gene: TRBV5-1
j_gene: TRBJ2-1
CDR3aa: CASSLGGGGGDNEQFF

v_gene: TRBV5-1
j_gene: TRBJ1-1
CDR3aa: CASSMGGNTEAFF

v_gene: TRBV11-3
j_gene: TRBJ2-1
CDR3aa: CASSLDGETRYNEQFF

v_gene: TRBV10-2
j_gene: TRBJ1-1
CDR3aa: CASSEWGEGTEAFF

v_gene: TRBV19
j_gene: TRBJ2-1
CDR3aa: CASMALTNEQFF

v_gene: TRBV5-1
j_gene: TRBJ1-5
CDR3aa: CASSRGPTGGDQPQHF

v_gene: TRBV14
j_gene: TRBJ2-7
CDR3aa: CASSQVRAGEQYF

v_gene: TRBV28
j_gene: TRBJ2-5
CDR3aa: CASSSTGTSSETQYF

v_gene: TRBV5-5
j_gene: TRBJ2-5
CDR3aa: CASSLSGAPPQETQYF

v_gene: TRBV19
j_gene: TRBJ1-2
CDR3aa: CASSTHLGQGNYGYTF

v_gene: TRBV25-1
j_gene: TRBJ1-6
CDR3aa: CASMAASSYNSPLHF

v_gene: TRBV2
j_gene: TRBJ2-1
CDR3aa: CASFLGTEQFF

v_gene: TRBV5-4
j_gene: TRBJ2-1
CDR3aa: CASSLELSSAYNEQFF

v_gene: TRBV4-3
j_gene: TRBJ1-1
CDR3aa: CASSQDFLAFNTEAFF

v_gene: TRBV10-3
j_gene: TRBJ1-1
CDR3aa: CAISESPGTGAFF

v_gene: TRBV28
j_gene: TRBJ1-1
CDR3aa: CASSLFGRGPNTEAFF

v_gene: TRBV2
j_gene: TRBJ2-1
CDR3aa: CASMSMSAGEQFF

v_gene: TRBV10-3
j_gene: TRBJ1-6
CDR3aa: CAVSTGGIDSPLHF

v_gene: TRBV7-6
j_gene: TRBJ2-2
CDR3aa: CASSLSGILAGELFF

v_gene: TRBV10-1
j_gene: TRBJ1-6
CDR3aa: CASGGVEGVDNSPLHF

v_gene: TRBV5-4
j_gene: TRBJ2-1
CDR3aa: CASSLVTRTVDNEQFF

v_gene: TRBV6-6
j_gene: TRBJ1-1
CDR3aa: CASSRENTEAFF

v_gene: TRBV6-5
j_gene: TRBJ1-1
CDR3aa: CASSYSLRANTEAFF